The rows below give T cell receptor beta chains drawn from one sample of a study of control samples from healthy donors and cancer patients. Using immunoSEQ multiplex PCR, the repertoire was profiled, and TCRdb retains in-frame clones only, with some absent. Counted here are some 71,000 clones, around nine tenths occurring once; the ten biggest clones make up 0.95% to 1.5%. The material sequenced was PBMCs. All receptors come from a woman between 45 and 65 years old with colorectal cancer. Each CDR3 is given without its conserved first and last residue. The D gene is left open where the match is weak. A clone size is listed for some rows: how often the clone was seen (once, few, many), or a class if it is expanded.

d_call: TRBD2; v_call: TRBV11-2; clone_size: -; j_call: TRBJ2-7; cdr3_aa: ASSLVASGVFYEQY
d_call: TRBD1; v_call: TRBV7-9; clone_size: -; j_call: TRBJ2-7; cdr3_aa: ASSPGTGKGYEQY
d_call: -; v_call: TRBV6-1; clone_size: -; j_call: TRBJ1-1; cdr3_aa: ASSETVITGNTEAF
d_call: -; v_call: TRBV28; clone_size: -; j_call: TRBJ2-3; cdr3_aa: ASSLNGVARSDTQY
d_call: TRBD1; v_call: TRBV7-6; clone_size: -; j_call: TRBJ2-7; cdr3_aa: ASSLGGQGYEQY
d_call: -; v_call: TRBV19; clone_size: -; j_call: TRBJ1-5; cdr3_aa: ASSTSTNYRGGEGLLVGNQPQH
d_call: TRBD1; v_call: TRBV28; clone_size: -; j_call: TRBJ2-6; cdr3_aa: AIEGTGVPGANVLT
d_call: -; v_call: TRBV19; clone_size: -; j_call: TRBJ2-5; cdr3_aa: ASTLSRDNQETQY
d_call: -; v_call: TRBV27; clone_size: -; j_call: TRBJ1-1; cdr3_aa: ASSLSTRVDTEAF
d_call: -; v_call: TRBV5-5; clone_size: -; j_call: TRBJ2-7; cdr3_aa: ASSPTASMIYEQY
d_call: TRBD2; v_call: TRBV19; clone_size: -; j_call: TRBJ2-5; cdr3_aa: ASSLTPTGLAGQETQY
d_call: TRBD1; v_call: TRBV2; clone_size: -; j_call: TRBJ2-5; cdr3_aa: ASSEEQGRETQY
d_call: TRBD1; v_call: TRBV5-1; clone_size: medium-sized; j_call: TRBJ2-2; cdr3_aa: ASSYNDRAGELF
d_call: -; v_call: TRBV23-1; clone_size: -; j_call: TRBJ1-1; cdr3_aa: ASNPPGTRLNTEAF
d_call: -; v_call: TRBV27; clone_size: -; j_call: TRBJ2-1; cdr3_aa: ASSSALGAGRVNEQF
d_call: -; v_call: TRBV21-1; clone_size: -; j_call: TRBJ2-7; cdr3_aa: ASSKGPGRSYEQY
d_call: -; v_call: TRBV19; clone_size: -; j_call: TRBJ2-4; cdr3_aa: ASRDRRLAKNIQY
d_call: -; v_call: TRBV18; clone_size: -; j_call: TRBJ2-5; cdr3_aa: ASSPPASVETQY
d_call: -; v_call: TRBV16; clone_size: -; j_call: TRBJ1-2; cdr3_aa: ASSQWTDYGYT
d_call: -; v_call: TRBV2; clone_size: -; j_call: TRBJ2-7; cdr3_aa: ASSEDLTLDYEQY
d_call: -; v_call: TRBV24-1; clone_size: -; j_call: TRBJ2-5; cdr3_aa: ATSDSFEGETQY
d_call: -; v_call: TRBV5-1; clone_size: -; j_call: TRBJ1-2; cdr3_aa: ASSPGDYGYT
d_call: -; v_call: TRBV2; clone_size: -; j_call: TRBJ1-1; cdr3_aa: ASSEGRGSAEAF
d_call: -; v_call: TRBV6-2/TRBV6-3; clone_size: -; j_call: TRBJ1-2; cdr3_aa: ASSYFSGYT
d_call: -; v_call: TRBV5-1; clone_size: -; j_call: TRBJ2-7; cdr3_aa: ASSLVTYEQY
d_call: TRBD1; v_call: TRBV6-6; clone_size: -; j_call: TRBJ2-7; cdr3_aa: ASSPGRGQSYEQY
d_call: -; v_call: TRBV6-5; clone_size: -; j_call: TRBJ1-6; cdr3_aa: ASRAPREGSPLH
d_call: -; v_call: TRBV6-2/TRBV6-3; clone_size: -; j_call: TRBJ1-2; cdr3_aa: ASSYSRVGGGYT
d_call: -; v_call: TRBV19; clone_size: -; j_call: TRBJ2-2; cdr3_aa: ASSIGGLGLRAGELF
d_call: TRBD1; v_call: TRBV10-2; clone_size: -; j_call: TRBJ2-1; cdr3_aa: ASSPRQGSYNEQF
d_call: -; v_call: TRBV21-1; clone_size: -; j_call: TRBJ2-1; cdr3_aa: ASSKGPYNEQF
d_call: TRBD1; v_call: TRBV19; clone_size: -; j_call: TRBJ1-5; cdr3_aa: ASSTTGGGQPQH
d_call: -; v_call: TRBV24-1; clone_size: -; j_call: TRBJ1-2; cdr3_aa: ATSDSGTAPQGYGYT
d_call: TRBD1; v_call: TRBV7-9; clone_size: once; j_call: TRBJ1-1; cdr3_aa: ASSSRTGEPEAF
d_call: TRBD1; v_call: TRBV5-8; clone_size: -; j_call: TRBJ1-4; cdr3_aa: ASTNARNRGLGEKLF
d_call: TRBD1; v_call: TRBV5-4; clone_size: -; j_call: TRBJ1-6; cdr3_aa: ASSPSRGPNSPLH
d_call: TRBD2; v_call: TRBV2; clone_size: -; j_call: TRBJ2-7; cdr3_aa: ASSSPGGEQY
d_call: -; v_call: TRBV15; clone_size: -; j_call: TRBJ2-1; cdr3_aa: ATSTSMGPRGNNEQF
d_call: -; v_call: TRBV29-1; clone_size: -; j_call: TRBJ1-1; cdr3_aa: SVEGEGTEAF
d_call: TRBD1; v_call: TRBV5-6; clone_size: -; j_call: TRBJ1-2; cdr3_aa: ASSFYRGDGYT
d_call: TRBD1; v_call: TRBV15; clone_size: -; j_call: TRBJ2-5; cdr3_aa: ATSIGGQAYQETQY
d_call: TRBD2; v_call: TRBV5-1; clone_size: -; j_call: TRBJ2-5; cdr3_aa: ASSLGLAGQETQY
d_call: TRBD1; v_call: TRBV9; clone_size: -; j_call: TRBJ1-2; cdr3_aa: ASSARQGRADGYT
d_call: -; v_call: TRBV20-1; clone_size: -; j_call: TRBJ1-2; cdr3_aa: SASYPNGYT